This is a list of T cell receptor beta chains from one sample in a study of regulatory T cells in long-lasting Graves disease. One entry per CDR3 protein, called by TCRdb with MiXCR from the multiplex PCR reads. The top ten hold about 24% of the sample, which has hundreds of thousands of distinct CDR3 sequences, about 16% seen once. Sequences were derived from peripheral blood mononuclear cells (PBMCs), sampled at new diagnosis, from a patient treated with antithyroid drugs. All receptors come from a female donor with Graves disease. CDR3s include the opening cysteine and the closing phenylalanine or tryptophan. Each record gives: V gene, clone size, J gene, D gene, CDR3 protein, CDR3 DNA. D genes are given only for firm matches. Some rows mark clone size as missing; the rest say once, few, many or name a class of expanded clone.

v_gene: TRBV2; abundance: many; j_gene: TRBJ1-1; d_gene: .; CDR3aa: CASIGGTEAFF; CDR3nt: TGTGCCAGCATCGGGGGCACTGAAGCTTTCTTT
v_gene: TRBV12-3/TRBV12-4; abundance: few; j_gene: TRBJ2-2; d_gene: .; CDR3aa: CASSLFRVGELFF; CDR3nt: TGTGCCAGCAGTTTATTCCGGGTCGGGGAGCTGTTTTTT
v_gene: TRBV4-3; abundance: many; j_gene: TRBJ2-2; d_gene: .; CDR3aa: CASSQGTRKSGELFF; CDR3nt: TGCGCCAGCAGCCAAGGGACGCGGAAAAGTGGGGAGCTGTTTTTT
v_gene: TRBV2; abundance: many; j_gene: TRBJ1-2; d_gene: TRBD1; CDR3aa: CASGGTAVPGYTF; CDR3nt: TGTGCCAGCGGCGGGACAGCAGTTCCTGGCTACACCTTC
v_gene: TRBV29-1; abundance: .; j_gene: TRBJ1-1; d_gene: TRBD1; CDR3aa: CSVEGPRTGLNTEAFF; CDR3nt: TGCAGCGTTGAGGGCCCCAGGACAGGCCTGAACACTGAAGCTTTCTTT
v_gene: TRBV7-8; abundance: many; j_gene: TRBJ2-7; d_gene: TRBD1; CDR3aa: CASSQRTGVSYEQYF; CDR3nt: TGTGCCAGCAGCCAAAGGACAGGGGTATCCTACGAGCAGTACTTC
v_gene: TRBV7-3; abundance: .; j_gene: TRBJ2-2; d_gene: .; CDR3aa: CASSPSYYTGELFF; CDR3nt: TGTGCCAGCAGCCCATCATACTACACCGGGGAGCTGTTTTTT
v_gene: TRBV15; abundance: .; j_gene: TRBJ2-5; d_gene: TRBD1; CDR3aa: CATSRTGTGPPQETQYF; CDR3nt: TGTGCCACCAGCAGAACCGGGACAGGGCCTCCCCAAGAGACCCAGTACTTC
v_gene: TRBV10-2; abundance: many; j_gene: TRBJ1-5; d_gene: TRBD1; CDR3aa: CASSTDREKPQHF; CDR3nt: TGCGCCAGCAGCACCGACAGGGAGAAGCCCCAGCATTTT
v_gene: TRBV7-2; abundance: many; j_gene: TRBJ2-1; d_gene: .; CDR3aa: CASSLGTTGNYNEQFF; CDR3nt: TGTGCCAGCAGCTTAGGGACGACAGGCAATTACAATGAGCAGTTCTTC
v_gene: TRBV11-2; abundance: many; j_gene: TRBJ2-2; d_gene: .; CDR3aa: CASSLELRQINTGELFF; CDR3nt: TGTGCCAGCAGCTTAGAGCTTCGGCAAATTAACACCGGGGAGCTGTTTTTT
v_gene: TRBV6-2/TRBV6-3; abundance: many; j_gene: TRBJ2-1; d_gene: .; CDR3aa: CASSYEGASSYNEQFF; CDR3nt: TGTGCCAGCAGTTACGAGGGCGCCAGCTCCTACAATGAGCAGTTCTTC
v_gene: TRBV20-1; abundance: many; j_gene: TRBJ1-1; d_gene: .; CDR3aa: CSASLGVNTEAFF; CDR3nt: TGCAGTGCTAGTTTAGGGGTTAACACTGAAGCTTTCTTT
v_gene: TRBV3-1; abundance: many; j_gene: TRBJ1-3; d_gene: .; CDR3aa: CASSQGQGMTSGNTIYF; CDR3nt: TGTGCCAGCAGCCAAGGTCAGGGGATGACCTCTGGAAACACCATATATTTT
v_gene: TRBV6-1; abundance: many; j_gene: TRBJ1-3; d_gene: .; CDR3aa: CASSERYSAGNTIYF; CDR3nt: TGTGCCAGCAGTGAACGCTACAGCGCTGGAAACACCATATATTTT
v_gene: TRBV24-1; abundance: many; j_gene: TRBJ2-3; d_gene: .; CDR3aa: CATGPSPTDTQYF; CDR3nt: TGTGCCACCGGGCCCTCACCCACAGATACGCAGTATTTT
v_gene: TRBV18; abundance: .; j_gene: TRBJ2-1; d_gene: .; CDR3aa: CASSPNREVEQFF; CDR3nt: TGTGCCAGCTCACCAAATCGAGAGGTTGAGCAGTTCTTC
v_gene: TRBV28; abundance: many; j_gene: TRBJ1-2; d_gene: .; CDR3aa: CASTGGGYGYTF; CDR3nt: TGTGCCAGCACCGGGGGAGGGTATGGCTACACCTTC
v_gene: TRBV10-2; abundance: few; j_gene: TRBJ1-1; d_gene: .; CDR3aa: CASSDPDREAFF; CDR3nt: TGCGCCAGCAGTGACCCGGACAGAGAAGCTTTCTTT
v_gene: TRBV12-3/TRBV12-4; abundance: many; j_gene: TRBJ2-6; d_gene: .; CDR3aa: CASSLVRQSGANVLTF; CDR3nt: TGTGCCAGCAGTTTAGTACGGCAGAGTGGGGCCAACGTCCTGACTTTC
v_gene: TRBV7-2; abundance: .; j_gene: TRBJ2-7; d_gene: .; CDR3aa: CASSLASRRPGSYEQYF; CDR3nt: TGTGCCAGCAGCTTAGCTTCCAGGCGACCGGGCTCCTACGAGCAGTACTTC
v_gene: TRBV5-4; abundance: .; j_gene: TRBJ1-1; d_gene: .; CDR3aa: CASSFDSYTEAFF; CDR3nt: TGTGCCAGCAGCTTCGATTCTTACACTGAAGCTTTCTTT
v_gene: TRBV7-8; abundance: few; j_gene: TRBJ2-3; d_gene: .; CDR3aa: CASSYPVDISDTQYF; CDR3nt: TGTGCCAGCAGCTACCCCGTGGATATCTCAGATACGCAGTATTTT
v_gene: TRBV7-2; abundance: many; j_gene: TRBJ2-7; d_gene: TRBD1; CDR3aa: CASDRGTGRVEQYF; CDR3nt: TGTGCCAGCGACCGGGGGACAGGTCGGGTCGAGCAGTACTTC
v_gene: TRBV12-3/TRBV12-4; abundance: few; j_gene: TRBJ2-1; d_gene: TRBD2; CDR3aa: CASSQTGGRGTEQFF; CDR3nt: TGTGCCAGCAGTCAGACGGGGGGTCGCGGCACAGAGCAGTTCTTC
v_gene: TRBV9; abundance: few; j_gene: TRBJ2-3; d_gene: .; CDR3aa: CASRRASSFTDTQYF; CDR3nt: TGTGCCTCTCGGAGAGCTAGCAGTTTCACAGATACGCAGTATTTT
v_gene: TRBV20-1; abundance: few; j_gene: TRBJ1-1; d_gene: .; CDR3aa: CSAPEGGRFTEAFF; CDR3nt: TGCAGTGCCCCCGAGGGGGGGCGCTTCACTGAAGCTTTCTTT
v_gene: TRBV6-5; abundance: many; j_gene: TRBJ2-1; d_gene: .; CDR3aa: CASSYSTLYNEQFF; CDR3nt: TGTGCCAGCAGTTACTCGACACTGTACAATGAGCAGTTCTTC
v_gene: TRBV6-9; abundance: .; j_gene: TRBJ2-5; d_gene: .; CDR3aa: CASSYGIQGGTQYF; CDR3nt: TGTGCCAGCAGTTACGGTATCCAGGGTGGGACCCAGTACTTC
v_gene: TRBV5-5; abundance: many; j_gene: TRBJ1-1; d_gene: .; CDR3aa: CASSRREGTEAFF; CDR3nt: TGTGCCAGCAGCAGGAGAGAGGGGACTGAAGCTTTCTTT
v_gene: TRBV6-9; abundance: many; j_gene: TRBJ1-5; d_gene: .; CDR3aa: CASSYSLGSNQPQHF; CDR3nt: TGTGCCAGCAGTTACTCACTTGGGAGCAATCAGCCCCAGCATTTT
v_gene: TRBV20-1; abundance: many; j_gene: TRBJ1-6; d_gene: .; CDR3aa: CSARRDTAPGGNSPLHF; CDR3nt: TGCAGTGCTAGAAGGGATACAGCTCCCGGCGGTAATTCACCCCTCCACTTT
v_gene: TRBV4-3; abundance: few; j_gene: TRBJ1-3; d_gene: .; CDR3aa: CASSQNQWYGNTIYF; CDR3nt: TGCGCCAGCAGCCAAAACCAATGGTATGGAAACACCATATATTTT
v_gene: TRBV10-1; abundance: many; j_gene: TRBJ1-1; d_gene: .; CDR3aa: CASSESGENTEASF; CDR3nt: TGCGCCAGCAGTGAGTCGGGAGAGAACACTGAAGCTTCCTTT
v_gene: TRBV20-1; abundance: .; j_gene: TRBJ2-3; d_gene: .; CDR3aa: CSARSNTQYF; CDR3nt: TGCAGTGCCCGGTCAAATACGCAGTATTTT
v_gene: TRBV3-1; abundance: few; j_gene: TRBJ2-1; d_gene: .; CDR3aa: CASSPGGPTIYNEQFF; CDR3nt: TGTGCCAGCAGCCCCGGGGGGCCCACGATCTACAATGAGCAGTTCTTC
v_gene: TRBV5-1; abundance: .; j_gene: TRBJ1-1; d_gene: TRBD1; CDR3aa: CASSRQGENTEAFF; CDR3nt: TGCGCCAGCAGCCGACAGGGGGAGAACACTGAAGCTTTCTTT